This entry is about one TCR beta chain. The antigen it binds to is not known. No base quality values were provided; no much bigger clone lies one nucleotide off. TCRbeta CDR3 regions were amplified from genomic DNA using the immunoSEQ Assay, a bias-controlled multiplex PCR. The study's own analysis went as follows. Within the assay, amplification of reference gene primers was used to estimate how many nucleated cells each sample contained. Sequence reads were collapsed and filtered to measure the absolute abundance of every unique TCRbeta CDR3 rearrangement. For each sample, productive Simpson clonality was calculated as the square root of Simpson's diversity index across productive rearrangements. TCRdb provides this immuneACCESS table in a form limited to in-frame rearrangements. Some clones are lacking; in checked studies, under half of them reflect an unresolved V gene, and why the rest are absent is not known. The V and J calls and clone size were taken over from that table, and D and trimming were inferred from the DNA. The sample profile shows 200,000 to 250,000 clones; around 85% of them were found once. Under 2.5% of the sample lies in the top ten.

These data originate in a study of blood T cell repertoires in COVID-19 (dated by TCRdb to 2020 to 2021). The study in broad terms: Collaborator samples came from the United States, Italy and Spain and covered acute and convalescent phases of COVID-19. The prospective study material was composed of cDNA or gDNA derived from T cells, B-cell-depleted T cells, or PBMCs. Subjects who had been exposed to COVID-19, were actively infected with it, or had recovered from it provided the deeply sampled blood TCRbeta repertoires that made up the dataset. The repertoires were made available in a free public database intended to serve as a resource for research on the immune response to SARS-CoV-2. The samples were drawn from two sources: the first 160 participants of the ongoing ImmuneRACE study, and some 1,300 subjects contributed by 6 global collaborators. Nearly every sample came with metadata listing a de-identified subject ID, COVID-19 status, age in years and sex. HLA class I and class II types, where available, came from metadata supplied by the sample provider rather than from assay-based typing.

One collaborating source in Seattle enrolled patients while the patients were actively infected and followed the patients over time throughout the course of disease. Each collaborating institution followed its own protocols to collect whole blood in K2EDTA tubes. For TCRbeta analysis, collaborator samples were shipped as frozen whole blood, as isolated PBMCs, or as DNA extracted from either sample type. Paper-wide results and their limitations: How much clinical and demographic metadata was included differed by source and by participant, and the metadata was provided uncurated.

CDR1 and CDR2 (LNHDA, SQIVND) derive from the germline V gene (reference sequence). There are 15 amino acids in the CDR3, from cysteine to phenylalanine inclusive. Only the CDR3 part of the read is kept: 45 bases, read in frame from the first base. From V the trimming removes 7 bases and from J it removes 4 bases, while the gene matches leave 9 bases of the junction unaccounted for. The receptor's source is a woman in her seventies with COVID-19, enrolled during active disease. Sequencing was done on a sample of peripheral blood. This sequence uses TRBV19 and TRBJ1-5; TRBD1 lines up with 8 middle nucleotides. CDR3 sequence: CASKAGGSRNQPQHF. The DNA sequence is as follows: TGTGCCAGTAAAGCAGGGGGCAGTCGGAATCAGCCCCAGCATTTT.